The rows below give T cell receptor beta chains drawn from one sample of a study of blood T cells in healthy people across ages. Each CDR3 protein is one row after TCRdb ran MiXCR on the 5' RACE reads. The sample lists nearly 1 million distinct CDR3 sequences, just over 50% occurring once. The sample was blood. The receptor set was obtained from a woman in her sixties in good health. Each CDR3 is given with its conserved first and last residue. A D gene is named only where the DNA matches it firmly. The size field is filled for only some rows; it gives once, few, many or a size class.

D | J | V | size | DNA | CDR3
- | TRBJ2-7 | TRBV18 | - | TGTGCCAGCTCGCCTTTGGGACTCGGCGAGCAGTACTTC | CASSPLGLGEQYF
TRBD2 | TRBJ2-7 | TRBV12-3/TRBV12-4 | few | TGTGCCAGCAGAAGAGCGGGAGTAAACGAGCAGTACTTC | CASRRAGVNEQYF
- | TRBJ2-7 | TRBV11-2 | - | TGTGCCAGCAGCTTGGCCGGCAGGACGCCCTACGAGCAGTACTTC | CASSLAGRTPYEQYF
- | TRBJ2-1 | TRBV7-8 | - | TGTGCCAGCAGCTTAGCGGGTCCGAGCTCCTACAATGAGCAGTTCTTC | CASSLAGPSSYNEQFF
TRBD1 | TRBJ2-1 | TRBV29-1 | few | TGCAGCGGCCGAGTGACAGGGGGTTCCTACAATGAGCAGTTCTTC | CSGRVTGGSYNEQFF
- | TRBJ1-5 | TRBV3-1 | - | TGTGCCAGCAGCCAAACGTATAGCAATCAGCCCCAGCATTTT | CASSQTYSNQPQHF
- | TRBJ2-1 | TRBV20-1 | - | TGCAGTGCTAGACTTTCATCCCCTAGCGCCAGATCCAATGAGCAGTTCTTC | CSARLSSPSARSNEQFF
TRBD1 | TRBJ2-7 | TRBV10-3 | - | TGTGCCATCACCAAGGGGGACAGACCCTACGAGCAGTACTTC | CAITKGDRPYEQYF
TRBD1 | TRBJ2-1 | TRBV27 | - | TGTGCCAGCAGTTGGGGACAGGGCTACTACAATGAGCAGTTCTTC | CASSWGQGYYNEQFF
- | TRBJ1-2 | TRBV6-6 | - | TGTGCCAGCACTCCTCGGGACACCGGCTACACCTTC | CASTPRDTGYTF
TRBD1 | TRBJ2-7 | TRBV7-9 | - | TGTGCCAGCAGCCCACGACAGGGGGCGAAAGCTAACTACGAGCAGTACTTC | CASSPRQGAKANYEQYF
- | TRBJ1-2 | TRBV6-2/TRBV6-3 | - | TGTGCCAGCAGTTATTCCATGGGCTACACCTTC | CASSYSMGYTF
- | TRBJ1-1 | TRBV29-1 | - | TGCAGCGTTACCAACGGGAACACTGAAGCTTTCTTT | CSVTNGNTEAFF
- | TRBJ1-1 | TRBV10-1 | - | TGCGCCAGCAGCGGCAGAGGGGATGAAGCTTTCTTT | CASSGRGDEAFF
TRBD2 | TRBJ2-5 | TRBV7-9 | - | TGTGCCAGCAGCTTCCCGAGGGCTAGCGGGAGCCGAACGAAAGAGACCCAGTACTTC | CASSFPRASGSRTKETQYF
TRBD2 | TRBJ2-5 | TRBV20-1 | once | TGCAGTGCTAGCGCTAGCGGGATTTTAGAGACCCAGTACTTC | CSASASGILETQYF
TRBD1 | TRBJ2-7 | TRBV7-2 | - | TGTGCCAGCAGCTTAGAGGGACAGGGTGAGCAGTACTTC | CASSLEGQGEQYF
TRBD2 | TRBJ2-3 | TRBV12-3/TRBV12-4 | - | TGTGCCAGCAGTTCGGCTAGCGGGAGCCATGGTACAGATACGCAGTATTTT | CASSSASGSHGTDTQYF
- | TRBJ2-5 | TRBV7-2 | - | TGTGCCAGCAGCTTAGTCTACGGCAGCATAATGGGGGAGACCCAGTACTTC | CASSLVYGSIMGETQYF
- | TRBJ2-1 | TRBV15 | few | TGTGCCACCGAACTGCAAGGTACAGGGCAGCAGTTCTTC | CATELQGTGQQFF